This T cell receptor beta chain is from a study of control samples from healthy donors and cancer patients. Some clones are missing from TCRdb's copy, which holds only in-frame ones; the method was immunoSEQ multiplex PCR. Found here are fewer than 200,000 clones, around 94% of them singletons; the top ten hold just over 1.4%. With respect to this clone: The identical CDR3 is also encoded by other nucleotide sequences in the sample.

CDR3 length: 13 amino acids. The ends were cut back, 1 base at V and 4 bases at J, with 7 bases in the middle. The TCR comes from a man aged 30 to 45 in good health. Sequenced material: blood. This rearrangement joins TRBV12-3 or TRBV12-4 to TRBJ1-2; D may be TRBD1 (5 bases). The CDR3 sequence is CASSLGGGYGYTF. The CDR3 DNA sequence: TGTGCCAGCAGTTTAGGGGGGGGCTATGGCTACACCTTC.